The rows below give T cell receptor beta chains drawn from one sample of a study of cytomegalovirus exposure and HLA in healthy donors. Some clones are missing from TCRdb's copy, which holds only in-frame ones; the method was immunoSEQ multiplex PCR. The sample has 100,000 to 150,000 clones, about 61% seen once. Sequences were obtained from PBMCs. These receptors all stem from a woman aged 40 to 50 in good health and CMV-seronegative. Each CDR3 is given with its conserved first and last residue. The order of the fields is CDR3 protein, V gene, J gene.

cdr3_aa: CASSPLGTGGRGNTEAFF; v_call: TRBV18; j_call: TRBJ1-1
cdr3_aa: CASSPNLGDSSSANTGELFF; v_call: TRBV27; j_call: TRBJ2-2
cdr3_aa: CASSEAPAGQGHEQYF; v_call: TRBV6-1; j_call: TRBJ2-7
cdr3_aa: CASSPTQGDRGYTF; v_call: TRBV5-1; j_call: TRBJ1-2
cdr3_aa: CASSVVGRTGLFTEAFF; v_call: TRBV9; j_call: TRBJ1-1
cdr3_aa: CAWSGGAGSAEAFF; v_call: TRBV30; j_call: TRBJ1-1
cdr3_aa: CASSLGGLSGANVLTF; v_call: TRBV27; j_call: TRBJ2-6
cdr3_aa: CAWTRGPYEQYF; v_call: TRBV30; j_call: TRBJ2-7
cdr3_aa: CASSVNSYEQYF; v_call: TRBV25-1; j_call: TRBJ2-7
cdr3_aa: CASSTVGVSNQPQHF; v_call: TRBV5-6; j_call: TRBJ1-5
cdr3_aa: CASSQSILTGELFF; v_call: TRBV14; j_call: TRBJ2-2
cdr3_aa: CASSTDRSSYNSPLHF; v_call: TRBV21-1; j_call: TRBJ1-6
cdr3_aa: CASSPQLRQPQHF; v_call: TRBV6-5; j_call: TRBJ1-5
cdr3_aa: CSGSGGGTEAFF; v_call: TRBV29-1; j_call: TRBJ1-1
cdr3_aa: CASRETGVEKLFF; v_call: TRBV5-5; j_call: TRBJ1-4
cdr3_aa: CASSLPGSYNEQFF; v_call: TRBV11-2; j_call: TRBJ2-1
cdr3_aa: CASSLGVYYEQYF; v_call: TRBV5-6; j_call: TRBJ2-7
cdr3_aa: CASSVGQQETQYF; v_call: TRBV5-1; j_call: TRBJ2-5
cdr3_aa: CASLATGGWNTEAFF; v_call: TRBV19; j_call: TRBJ1-1
cdr3_aa: CASSSVPPGEGSYEQYF; v_call: TRBV5-1; j_call: TRBJ2-7
cdr3_aa: CASVGTGIENTEAFF; v_call: TRBV6-5; j_call: TRBJ1-1
cdr3_aa: CASSQDTSGGAAGELFF; v_call: TRBV4-3; j_call: TRBJ2-2
cdr3_aa: CASSQLLAGRYNEQFF; v_call: TRBV4-2; j_call: TRBJ2-1
cdr3_aa: CASSRALAAGTGELFF; v_call: TRBV7-8; j_call: TRBJ2-2
cdr3_aa: CASSRPPGALNTEAFF; v_call: TRBV4-1; j_call: TRBJ1-1
cdr3_aa: CASSVDLGKSGTEAFF; v_call: TRBV9; j_call: TRBJ1-1
cdr3_aa: CASSQSDTSDTEAFF; v_call: TRBV4-2; j_call: TRBJ1-1
cdr3_aa: CASIAGANTGELFF; v_call: TRBV2; j_call: TRBJ2-2
cdr3_aa: CASRGQKTQTQYF; v_call: TRBV6-5; j_call: TRBJ2-5
cdr3_aa: CASSFKALAGGLGETQYF; v_call: TRBV7-8; j_call: TRBJ2-5
cdr3_aa: CASSQYQAGPRTDTQYF; v_call: TRBV4-2; j_call: TRBJ2-3